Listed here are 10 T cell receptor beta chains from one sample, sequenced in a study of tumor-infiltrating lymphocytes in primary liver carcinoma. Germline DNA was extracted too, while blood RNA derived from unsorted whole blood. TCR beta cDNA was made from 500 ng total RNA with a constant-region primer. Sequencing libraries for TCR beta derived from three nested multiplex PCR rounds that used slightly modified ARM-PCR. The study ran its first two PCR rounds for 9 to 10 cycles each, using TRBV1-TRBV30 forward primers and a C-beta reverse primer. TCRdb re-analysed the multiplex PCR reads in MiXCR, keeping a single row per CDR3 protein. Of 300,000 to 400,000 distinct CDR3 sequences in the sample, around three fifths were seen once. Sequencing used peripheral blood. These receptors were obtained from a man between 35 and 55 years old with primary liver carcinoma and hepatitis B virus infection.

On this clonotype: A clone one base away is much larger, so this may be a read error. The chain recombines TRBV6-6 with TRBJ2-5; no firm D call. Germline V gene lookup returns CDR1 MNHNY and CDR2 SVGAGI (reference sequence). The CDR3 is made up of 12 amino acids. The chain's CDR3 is CTSSYSTETQYF. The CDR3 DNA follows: TGTACCAGCAGTTACTCGACGGAGACCCAGTACTTC.

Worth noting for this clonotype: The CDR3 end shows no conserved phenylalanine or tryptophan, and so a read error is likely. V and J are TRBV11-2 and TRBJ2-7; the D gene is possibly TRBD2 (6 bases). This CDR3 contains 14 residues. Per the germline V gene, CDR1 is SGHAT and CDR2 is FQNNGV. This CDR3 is CTSILVRTTYEQYL. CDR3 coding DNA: TGTACCAGCATCTTAGTTAGGACTACCTACGAGCAGTACCTC.

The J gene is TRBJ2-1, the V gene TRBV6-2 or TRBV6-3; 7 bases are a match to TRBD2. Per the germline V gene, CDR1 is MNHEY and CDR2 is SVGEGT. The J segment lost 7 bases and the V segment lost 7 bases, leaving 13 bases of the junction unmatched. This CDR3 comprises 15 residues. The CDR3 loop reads CASTGRAFISNEQFF. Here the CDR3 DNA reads TGTGCCAGCACGGGGAGGGCCTTTATTTCGAATGAGCAGTTCTTC.

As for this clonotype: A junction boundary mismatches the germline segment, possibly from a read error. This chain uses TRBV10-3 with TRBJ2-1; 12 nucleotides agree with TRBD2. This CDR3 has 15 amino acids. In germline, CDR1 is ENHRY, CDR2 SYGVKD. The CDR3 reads CVISVLAGGYNEQFF. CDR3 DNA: TGTGTCATCAGCGTACTAGCGGGAGGCTACAATGAGCAGTTCTTC.

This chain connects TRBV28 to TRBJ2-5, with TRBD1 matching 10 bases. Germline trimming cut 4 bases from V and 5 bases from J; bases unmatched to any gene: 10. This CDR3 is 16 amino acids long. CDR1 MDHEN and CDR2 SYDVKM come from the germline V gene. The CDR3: CASSSRTGGLWETQYF. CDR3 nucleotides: TGTGCCAGCAGTTCACGGACAGGGGGACTTTGGGAGACCCAGTACTTC.

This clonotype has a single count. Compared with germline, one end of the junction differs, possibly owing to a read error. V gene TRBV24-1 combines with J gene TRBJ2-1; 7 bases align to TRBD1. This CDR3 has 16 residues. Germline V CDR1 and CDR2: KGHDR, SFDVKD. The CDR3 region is CATSDFGTDSYNGQFF. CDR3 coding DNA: TGTGCCACCAGTGATTTCGGGACAGACTCCTACAATGGGCAGTTCTTC.

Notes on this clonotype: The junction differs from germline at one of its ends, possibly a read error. The CDR3 here is CASSPRTRTETLYF. The CDR3 DNA sequence: TGTGCCAGCAGCCCCCGGACCCGGACGGAGACCCTGTATTTC. The chain carries TRBV11-2 and TRBJ2-5; D gene unclear. In germline, CDR1 is SGHAT, CDR2 FQNNGV. The CDR3 totals 14 residues.

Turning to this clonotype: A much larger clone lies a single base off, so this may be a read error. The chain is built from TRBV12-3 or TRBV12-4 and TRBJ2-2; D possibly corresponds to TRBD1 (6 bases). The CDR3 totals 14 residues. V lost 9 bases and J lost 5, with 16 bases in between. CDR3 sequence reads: CARRLTGETGELFF. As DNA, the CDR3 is TGTGCCAGGAGACTGACAGGCGAGACCGGGGAGCTGTTTTTT.

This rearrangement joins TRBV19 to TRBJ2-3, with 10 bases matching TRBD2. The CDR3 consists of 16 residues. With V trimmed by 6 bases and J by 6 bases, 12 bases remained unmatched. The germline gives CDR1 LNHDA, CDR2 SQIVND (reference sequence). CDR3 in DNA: TGTGCCAGTAGGAATCAAGCGGGAGGGTTGTCGGATACGCAGTATTTT. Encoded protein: CASRNQAGGLSDTQYF. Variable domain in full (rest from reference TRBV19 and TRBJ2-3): DGGITQSPKYLFRKEGQNVTLSCEQNLNHDAMYWYRQDPGQGLRLIYYSQIVNDFQKGDIAEGYSVSREKKESFPLTVTSAQKNPTAFYLCASRNQAGGLSDTQYFGPGTRLTVL.

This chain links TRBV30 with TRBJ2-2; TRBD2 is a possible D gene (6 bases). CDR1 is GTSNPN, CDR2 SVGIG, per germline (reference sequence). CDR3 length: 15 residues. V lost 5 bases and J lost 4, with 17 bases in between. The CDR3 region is CAWGRPGGATGELFF. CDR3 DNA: TGTGCCTGGGGCAGGCCAGGAGGGGCCACCGGGGAGCTGTTTTTT.